The text below deals with one T cell receptor (beta chain). Its binding antigen is unknown. Base qualities are missing; no much larger clone stands one base away. The data derive from a study of PD-1 blockade in classical Hodgkin lymphoma (dated by TCRdb to about 2020). Regarding the research as a whole: Nivolumab dosing was 3 mg/kg intravenously every 2 weeks, continuing until either disease progression or unacceptable toxicity. To define a peripheral blood immune signature of response to PD-1 blockade in classical Hodgkin lymphoma, the study combined TCR beta sequencing with CyTOF. Here is what the overall study found, with its caveats: Newly diagnosed patients were reported to have lower baseline TCR diversity than healthy donors, and relapsed/refractory patients were reported to have lower baseline TCR diversity still. A significant rise by C4D1 was seen in CD4+ but not CD8+ TCR diversity (p=0.0027 vs p=0.16), with the rise being most apparent in complete responders (p=0.02). Lower diversity was observed in patients in whom nivolumab was started less than 1 year after ASCT, and these patients were excluded from later analyses so that confounding by immune reconstitution would be avoided. Trial patients achieving complete response had baseline diversity similar to newly diagnosed patients, whereas partial responders and progressors had significantly lower diversity. The study was restricted to a single clinical trial cohort, and the causes of repertoire differences, possibly disease activity or prior therapy, were left undefined.

Genomic DNA was isolated using the Qiagen DNeasy kit from unsorted PBMCs as well as from negatively selected CD4+ and CD8+ fractions. TCR beta CDR3 regions were amplified by immunoSEQ multiplex PCR using primers annealing to V and J segments. A synthetic immune receptor repertoire was used to minimize amplification bias, and any remaining bias was removed computationally after sequencing. As for the authors' bioinformatics: Repertoire diversity was quantified as the Shannon entropy index using custom Python scripts. Unsorted, CD4+ and CD8+ repertoires were analyzed separately, except in combined analyses where CD4+ and CD8+ sequences were merged in silico. A clone was considered expanded if an increase in frequency of at least 2-fold after treatment relative to C1D1 was found, and a pseudocount of 0.5 was applied to clones undetected at baseline. Clones with 0 or 1 copy at C1D1 were classified as singleton clones, and clones with 2 or more copies were classified as non-singleton clones. Clones expanded in unsorted samples were annotated as CD4+, CD8+ or unknown by matching protein sequences in sorted samples from the same patient. Wilcoxon tests on paired samples were used to test changes in diversity from C1D1 to C4D1. TCRdb retrieved this table from immuneACCESS and kept in-frame rearrangements only. Not all clones are present; in checked studies, unresolved V genes account for under half, and no reason is known for the remainder. That table gives V, J and clone size, and the DNA gave D and trimming. The sample profile shows approximately 14,000 clones; roughly 80% of them were found once. The ten largest clones capture about 4% of the sample.

What the time point label conveys for this sample: cycle 1 day 1 (C1D1), immediately before nivolumab initiation. Every trial patient had relapsed following autologous stem cell transplantation, and prior brentuximab vedotin exposure was what differed among cohorts A, B and C. The trial cohort was composed of some 57 patients with relapsed/refractory classical Hodgkin lymphoma, for whom complete response, partial response or progressive disease was recorded as best overall response. Single-agent nivolumab was administered to trial patients in the multi-cohort phase II CheckMate 205 trial. An independent review committee assessed best overall response by applying the 2007 International Working Group response criteria. Trial PBMCs were collected immediately before nivolumab initiation (C1D1) and during therapy at cycle 2 day 1 and cycle 4 day 1. Peripheral blood was collected in 8 mL Vacutainer Cell Preparation Tubes, from which PBMCs were isolated by centrifugation and then cryopreserved.

The CDR3 runs 14 amino acids, cysteine and phenylalanine included. Only the CDR3 DNA stays, 42 bases, in frame from base 1. Trimming removed 6 bases from V and 5 bases from J; the gene matches leave 5 bases unexplained. Reading the germline V gene gives CDR1 MNHNS and CDR2 SASEGT. The clonotype was recovered from a human donor with classical Hodgkin lymphoma. The sequences come from peripheral blood mononuclear cells (PBMCs), collected at baseline. The rearrangement combines TRBV6-1 with TRBJ2-5; 11 central bases correspond to TRBD2. The nucleotide sequence reads TGTGCCAGCAGGATGACTAGCGGGATTGAGACCCAGTACTTC. Translated, it reads CASRMTSGIETQYF.